The next 16 T cell receptor beta chains were all read from a single sample in a study of cytomegalovirus exposure and HLA in healthy donors. The PCR employed 60 Vbeta primers together with 13 Jbeta primers. Sequenced by immunoSEQ multiplex PCR; TCRdb stores in-frame clones only, minus some. The top ten clones hold roughly 2.6% of a sample with approximately 110,000 clones, 82% of them seen once. The material sequenced was PBMCs. The receptor source for this set is a woman aged 18 to 35 in good health and CMV-seronegative.

This clone was seen only a few times. The V gene is TRBV11-2, the J gene TRBJ2-7, with 7 bases that match TRBD1. Germline V gene lookup returns CDR1 SGHAT and CDR2 FQNNGV. The CDR3 has 16 residues. The junction had 18 bases not matched to a gene; V was cut back by 7 bases and J by 6 bases. CDR3 in DNA: TGTGCCAGCATCAAAAGCCTCTCAGATTGGACAGGCGAGCAGTACGTC. Encoded protein: CASIKSLSDWTGEQYV.

The V call is TRBV2, the J call TRBJ2-1; 8 nucleotides align to TRBD1. The CDR3 sequence is 15 residues long. Unmatched junction bases numbered 2, after V lost 1 base and J lost 3 bases. Germline loops: CDR1 SNHLY, CDR2 FYNNEI. CDR3: CASSEGDRFYNEQFF. The CDR3 nucleotides are TGTGCCAGCAGTGAAGGGGACAGGTTCTACAATGAGCAGTTCTTC.

The V and J genes are TRBV13 and TRBJ2-7; 14 bases match TRBD2. The CDR3 contains 16 residues. From germline, CDR1 is PRHDT and CDR2 FYEKMQ (reference sequence). The V gene end was trimmed by 4 bases and the J gene end by 2 bases; junction bases not matched to a gene: 4. CDR3 DNA: TGTGCCAGCAGCTCCGGACTAGCGGGGGGCACCTACGAGCAGTACGTC. Translated, it gives CASSSGLAGGTYEQYV.

This chain connects TRBV2 to TRBJ1-5; D call uncertain. Trimming removed 4 bases from V and 0 bases from J, with 7 bases in between. CDR3 size: 14 residues. The germline V gene has CDR1 SNHLY and CDR2 FYNNEI. CDR3 coding DNA: TGTGCCAGCAGTGTCCAGTATAGCAATCAGCCCCAGCATTTT. Translation: CASSVQYSNQPQHF. The full variable domain, in which reference TRBV2 and TRBJ1-5 provide the parts outside the CDR3, is EPEVTQTPSHQVTQMGQEVILRCVPISNHLYFYWYRQILGQKVEFLVSFYNNEISEKSEIFDDQFSVERPDGSNFTLKIRSTKLEDSAMYFCASSVQYSNQPQHFGDGTRLSIL.

The CDR3 DNA follows: TGTGCCAGCAGCCCTCGACAGGACCCCACAACTAATGAAAAACTGTTTTTT. Translation: CASSPRQDPTTNEKLFF. This chain joins TRBV7-6 and TRBJ1-4, with D possibly matching TRBD1 (6 bases). The CDR3 contains 17 residues. Looked up from germline, CDR1 is SGHVS and CDR2 is FNYEAQ. With 5 bases removed from V and 0 bases from J, the gap between germline ends came to 16 bases.

The rearrangement joins TRBV14 to TRBJ2-4; tentative D call: TRBD1 (6 bases). The CDR3 is 16 residues long. The germline CDR1 and CDR2 sequences are SGHDN and FVKESK. V lost 2 bases and J 0 bases, leaving 11 bases between the germline ends. The CDR3 DNA sequence: TGTGCCAGCAGCCAACAGGGGCCCGGAGCCAAAAACATTCAGTACTTC. Translated: CASSQQGPGAKNIQYF. Full variable domain (missing parts from reference TRBV14 and TRBJ2-4): EAGVTQFPSHSVIEKGQTVTLRCDPISGHDNLYWYRRVMGKEIKFLLHFVKESKQDESGMPNNRFLAERTGGTYSTLKVQPAELEDSGVYFCASSQQGPGAKNIQYFGAGTRLSVL.

The table lists this clone with a count of one. CDR3 nucleotide sequence: TGTGCCAGCTCACCACCTAACCCACTCCATGAGCAGTTCTTC. It specifies CASSPPNPLHEQFF. The J gene is TRBJ2-1, the V gene TRBV18; D remains unclear. The CDR3 consists of 14 residues. Germline V gene lookup returns CDR1 KGHSH and CDR2 LQKENI. V was pared by 0 bases and J by 8 bases, with 11 bases between. Full variable domain (outside the CDR3, taken from reference TRBV18 and TRBJ2-1): NAGVMQNPRHLVRRRGQEARLRCSPMKGHSHVYWYRQLPEEGLKFMVYLQKENIIDESGMPKERFSAEFPKEGPSILRIQQVVRGDSAAYFCASSPPNPLHEQFFGPGTRLTVL.

This clone was seen more than once but under ten times. The rearrangement joins TRBV5-6 to TRBJ1-1; maybe TRBD1 (5 bases). V was pared by 0 bases and J by 0 bases, with 9 bases between. CDR3 size: 15 residues. From germline, CDR1 is SGHDT and CDR2 YYEEEE. The CDR3 reads CASSLVQGMNTEAFF. For the CDR3, the DNA is TGTGCCAGCAGCTTGGTTCAGGGAATGAACACTGAAGCTTTCTTT.

This chain uses TRBV28 with TRBJ1-5; 7 bases agree with TRBD1. CDR3 size: 15 residues. Germline V gene data show CDR1 as MDHEN and CDR2 as SYDVKM. Losses at the gene ends were 4 bases for V and 3 bases for J; bases not matched to a gene: 6. The CDR3 reads CASSWSRGYNQPQHF. Here the CDR3 DNA reads TGTGCCAGCAGTTGGAGCAGGGGGTACAATCAGCCCCAGCATTTT.

This clone has only a few counts. This chain links TRBV2 with TRBJ1-4; 7 bases fit TRBD1. V lost 4 bases, J lost 5 bases, and 1 base stayed unmatched. Germline V gene data show CDR1 as SNHLY and CDR2 as FYNNEI. The CDR3 is made up of 13 amino acids. The CDR3 nucleotides are TGTGCCAGCAGTGGACAGGGAAATGAAAAACTGTTTTTT. Residues: CASSGQGNEKLFF.

The rearrangement links TRBV5-6 to TRBJ2-5, with 7 bases aligning to TRBD2. The J segment lost 2 bases and the V segment lost 0 bases, leaving 7 bases of the junction unmatched. The CDR3 has 16 residues. Germline V gives CDR1 SGHDT, CDR2 YYEEEE. The CDR3 DNA sequence: TGTGCCAGCAGCTTGGACGCGGGAGTTGGGCAAGAGACCCAGTACTTC. This translates into CASSLDAGVGQETQYF.

V gene TRBV15 combines with J gene TRBJ1-1, with D possibly being TRBD1 (6 bases). Germline assignment: CDR1 LNHNV and CDR2 YYDKDF (reference sequence). The CDR3 has 15 amino acids. The germline V and J ends were trimmed by 2 bases and 10 bases, with 20 bases remaining between them. In DNA form, the CDR3 reads TGTGCCACCAGCAGACCCCGGGGTTGGCAGGGGCGAGCTTTCTTT. It specifies CATSRPRGWQGRAFF. Full variable domain (missing parts from reference TRBV15 and TRBJ1-1): DAMVIQNPRYQVTQFGKPVTLSCSQTLNHNVMYWYQQKSSQAPKLLFHYYDKDFNNEADTPDNFQSRRPNTSFCFLDIRSPGLGDTAMYLCATSRPRGWQGRAFFGQGTRLTVV.

This clone has a single count. The chain links TRBV28 to TRBJ2-5, with unresolved D. CDR3 size: 14 residues. Germline CDR1 and CDR2: MDHEN and SYDVKM. Trimming took 3 bases from V and 2 from J, leaving 10 bases between them. The CDR3 region is CASSFFSRQETQYF. CDR3 DNA sequence: TGTGCCAGCAGTTTTTTTTCCAGACAAGAGACCCAGTACTTC.

This clone came up once. The rearrangement links TRBV29-1 to TRBJ2-5; perhaps TRBD1 as D (5 bases). Germline CDR1 reads SQVTM; CDR2 reads ANQGSEA. This CDR3 has 13 residues. Trimming took off 8 bases at V and 2 bases at J, with 15 bases between the two ends. This CDR3 reads CSSRRTPQETQYF. The DNA of the CDR3 is TGCAGCTCGAGACGGACACCTCAAGAGACCCAGTACTTC.

This clone was found once. This rearrangement joins TRBV4-2 to TRBJ2-2; 7 positions agree with TRBD2. Germline V gene lookup returns CDR1 LGHNA and CDR2 YNFKEQ. The ends lost 2 bases at V and 4 bases at J; junction bases unmatched: 7. This CDR3 comprises 16 residues. The CDR3 spells CASSQSTSRTTGELFF. DNA for the CDR3: TGTGCCAGCAGCCAATCGACTAGCCGCACCACCGGGGAGCTGTTTTTT.

The V call is TRBV7-8, the J call TRBJ2-5; 7 nucleotides agree with TRBD1. V lost 5 bases to trimming and J lost 1 base; unmatched junction nucleotides: 10. CDR1 and CDR2 from the germline V gene are SGHVS and FQNEAQ. This CDR3 region has 16 residues. The CDR3 coding sequence is TGTGCCAGCAGCCGGATTTTCGGACAGGCCCAAGAGACCCAGTACTTC. Protein: CASSRIFGQAQETQYF.